The entry below describes one TCR beta chain. Antigen specificity is unknown. This PCR relied on a set of 60 Vbeta primers and 13 Jbeta primers. Sequenced by immunoSEQ multiplex PCR; TCRdb stores in-frame clones only, minus some. The data show 150,000 to 200,000 clones, around 85% seen once. The data belong to a study of cytomegalovirus exposure and HLA in healthy donors. Study background: The early release's HLA-typed donors yielded roughly 85 million unique TCRs. Study conclusions and caveats: The study put 150 or so TCR beta chains on its list as cytomegalovirus-associated. The authors later linked a missense DCLRE1C variant to TCR beta V- and J-gene trimming.

With 3 bases removed from V and 8 bases from J, the gap between germline ends came to 11 bases. CDR3 length: 12 residues. Germline V CDR1 and CDR2: GTSNPN, SVGIG (reference sequence). Sequencing was done on a sample of PBMCs. The sequence was obtained from a woman aged 45-65 years in good health and CMV-seronegative. This rearrangement joins TRBV30 to TRBJ2-1; tentative D call: TRBD1 (5 bases). The CDR3 is CAWSAGYHEQFF. CDR3 DNA: TGTGCCTGGAGCGCAGGGTATCATGAGCAGTTCTTC.